This T cell receptor (beta chain) was captured by sequencing in a study of response to subunit inactivated influenza vaccine. Study-wide results and caveats: New T cells are recruited in small numbers by each seasonal influenza vaccination, according to the authors' suggestion.

In TCRdb, the RT-PCR reads were re-called with MiXCR into one record per CDR3 protein. The data contain 300,000 to 350,000 distinct CDR3 sequences, about 20% of them seen just once; the ten biggest clones take up around a tenth. The CDR3 covers 13 residues. Germline values: CDR1 LGHDT, CDR2 YNNKEL (reference sequence). With 2 bases removed from V and 4 bases from J, the gap between germline ends came to 6 bases. The sample holds many counts of this clonotype. No antigen is known for it. This material consisted of PBMCs from blood, taken about 20 months after vaccination. V gene TRBV3-1 combines with J gene TRBJ1-5, with unresolved D. This receptor was obtained from a man aged 50-75 years who received an inactivated influenza vaccine. CDR3 DNA: TGTGCCAGCAGCCAAACAGATAATCAGCCCCAGCATTTT. Protein product: CASSQTDNQPQHF.